These 20 T cell receptor beta chains share one sample of origin, sequenced in a study of T cell responses to AZD1222 COVID-19 vaccine. Repertoires were generated with immunoSEQ multiplex PCR, while TCRdb's copy carries only in-frame clones and drops some. The sample holds roughly 100,000 clones, 90% seen once. The sample in question was peripheral blood, obtained on day 0 of AZD1222 vaccination. These receptors were taken from an adult in good health.

This chain uses TRBV23-1 with TRBJ1-1, with 10 bases matching TRBD1. TRBV23-1 is an ORF for which the function is uncertain. Unmatched junction bases numbered 1, after V lost 3 bases and J lost 3 bases. CDR3 length equals 14 residues. The DNA for the CDR3 is TGCGCCAGCAGTCAGACAGGGGGCGACACTGAAGCTTTCTTT. It yields the protein CASSQTGGDTEAFF.

The V call is TRBV11-2, the J call TRBJ2-4; possible D gene TRBD1, 5 bases. Deletions cut 7 bases from V and 0 bases from J, with 10 bases between. The CDR3 totals 14 residues. Looked up from germline, CDR1 is SGHAT and CDR2 is FQNNGV. The CDR3 sequence: CASTQGLAKNIQYF. CDR3 in DNA: TGTGCCAGCACCCAGGGTCTAGCCAAAAACATTCAGTACTTC.

This clone appeared many times. The chain has TRBV19 and TRBJ1-5, with no clear D. Trimming took off 1 base at V and 5 bases at J, with 9 bases between the two ends. From germline, CDR1 is LNHDA and CDR2 SQIVND (reference sequence). The length of the CDR3 is 14 residues. DNA of the CDR3: TGTGCCAGTAGTATAGTGGCGGTTCATCAGCCCCAGCATTTT. Translation gives CASSIVAVHQPQHF.

The V call is TRBV30, the J call TRBJ1-2; D is unclear. The CDR3 is 14 amino acids. CDR1 is GTSNPN and CDR2 is SVGIG in the germline V gene (reference sequence). V was pared by 0 bases and J by 0 bases, with 8 bases between. In DNA, the CDR3 is TGTGCCTGGAGTGTCCTCAGAGCTAACTATGGCTACACCTTC. It codes for CAWSVLRANYGYTF.

This chain links TRBV9 with TRBJ2-1, with D perhaps matching TRBD2 (5 bases). The CDR3 totals 16 residues. Germline-derived CDR1 and CDR2 are SGDLS and YYNGEE. Trimming stripped 4 bases from V and 10 bases from J, with 24 bases between. This CDR3 reads CASSIQTSVLFGEQFF. The CDR3 DNA reads as TGTGCCAGCAGCATCCAAACTAGTGTGCTCTTCGGCGAGCAGTTCTTC. Supplemented by reference TRBV9 and TRBJ2-1, the full variable domain reads DSGVTQTPKHLITATGQRVTLRCSPRSGDLSVYWYQQSLDQGLQFLIQYYNGEERAKGNILERFSAQQFPDLHSELNLSSLELGDSALYFCASSIQTSVLFGEQFFGPGTRLTVL.

The chain joins TRBV3-1 (or the pseudogene TRBV3-2) to TRBJ2-3; D remains ambiguous. Germline V CDR1 and CDR2: LGHDT, YNNKEL (reference sequence). The CDR3 has 15 amino acids. Deletions cut 1 base from V and 3 bases from J, with 11 bases between. The CDR3 sequence is CASSQGQERTDTQYF. DNA for the CDR3: TGTGCCAGCAGCCAAGGGCAAGAACGAACAGATACGCAGTATTTT.

In this sample, this clone turned up a few times. This chain links TRBV6-2 or TRBV6-3 with TRBJ2-1; the match to TRBD2 covers 11 bases. V was clipped by 0 bases and J by 4 bases; unmatched bases: 5. Germline V gene lookup returns CDR1 MNHEY and CDR2 SVGEGT. The CDR3 has 17 residues. Here the CDR3 reads CASSYSPSGGLYNEQFF. In DNA, the CDR3 is TGTGCCAGCAGTTACTCCCCTAGCGGGGGGCTATACAATGAGCAGTTCTTC.

V gene TRBV6-2 or TRBV6-3 combines with J gene TRBJ1-2; TRBD1 aligns across 7 bases. This CDR3 is built from 14 residues. V gave up 5 bases and J gave up 8 bases; unmatched junction bases: 11. The germline CDR1 and CDR2 sequences are MNHEY and SVGEGT. The CDR3 nucleotides read TGTGCCAGCAGTACCTACACAGGGGCACGCGGCTACACCTTC. It is translated as CASSTYTGARGYTF.

V is TRBV30 and J is TRBJ1-1; maybe TRBD1 (5 bases). From germline, CDR1 is GTSNPN and CDR2 SVGIG (reference sequence). This CDR3 has 15 amino acids. The germline V and J ends were trimmed by 3 bases and 4 bases, with 18 bases remaining between them. The CDR3 region is CAWRPPGGVATEAFF. The CDR3, as DNA: TGTGCCTGGAGACCACCGGGAGGGGTGGCCACTGAAGCTTTCTTT.

CDR3 loop: CASSPVNTGELFF. CDR3 bases: TGTGCCAGCAGCCCCGTGAACACCGGGGAGCTGTTTTTT. V usage is TRBV3-1 (or the pseudogene TRBV3-2) and J usage is TRBJ2-2; no clear D gene. This CDR3 is built from 13 residues. From germline, CDR1 is LGHDT and CDR2 YNNKEL (reference sequence). V lost 4 bases and J lost 1, with 4 bases in between.

The chain has TRBV11-2 and TRBJ1-1; D may be TRBD1 (6 bases). From germline, CDR1 is SGHAT and CDR2 FQNNGV. V dropped 1 base and J dropped 0 bases, with 21 bases sitting between them. This CDR3 has 19 residues. CDR3 in amino acids: CASSLGVVDRNNMNTEAFF. The CDR3 nucleotides are TGTGCCAGCAGCTTAGGCGTTGTGGACAGAAATAACATGAACACTGAAGCTTTCTTT.

The chain couples TRBV11-2 to TRBJ2-1; D not certain. The germline V and J ends were trimmed by 6 bases and 0 bases, with 9 bases remaining between them. The CDR3 loop spans 14 amino acids. Germline CDR1 SGHAT, CDR2 FQNNGV. The CDR3 protein is CASRKVGSYNEQFF. The CDR3 region has the DNA TGTGCCAGCAGGAAAGTTGGCTCCTACAATGAGCAGTTCTTC.

The chain couples TRBV2 to TRBJ2-1; 8 bases line up with TRBD2. The CDR3 contains 15 residues. J was trimmed by 7 bases and V by 7 bases; bases with no gene match: 12. Germline CDR1 reads SNHLY; CDR2 reads FYNNEI. CDR3 sequence (DNA): TGTGCCAGCAACCCCGGGACTAGTAATTGGAATGAGCAGTTCTTC. The encoded protein is CASNPGTSNWNEQFF.

V gene TRBV6-2 or TRBV6-3 combines with J gene TRBJ1-1, with 7 bases matching TRBD1. V lost 6 bases to trimming and J lost 0 bases; unmatched junction nucleotides: 7. The germline gives CDR1 MNHEY, CDR2 SVGEGT. The CDR3 runs 15 residues. CDR3 sequence reads: CASSMDRRLNTEAFF. Here the CDR3 DNA reads TGTGCCAGCAGCATGGACAGGAGACTGAACACTGAAGCTTTCTTT.

V and J are TRBV5-6 and TRBJ1-1, with D maybe TRBD1 (6 bases). CDR1 is SGHDT, CDR2 YYEEEE, per germline. Deletions cut 4 bases from V and 7 bases from J, with 8 bases between. The CDR3 is made up of 11 amino acids. CDR3 DNA sequence: TGTGCCAGCAGCAGACAGGTTGAAGCTTTCTTT. Translation: CASSRQVEAFF.

V usage is TRBV29-1 and J usage is TRBJ2-1, with D unclear. CDR1 and CDR2 from the germline V gene are SQVTM and ANQGSEA. With 3 bases removed from V and 0 bases from J, the gap between germline ends came to 9 bases. CDR3 length equals 14 residues. CDR3 DNA: TGCAGCGTTGACGTCCTGAGCTCCTACAATGAGCAGTTCTTC. It encodes CSVDVLSSYNEQFF.

The V call is TRBV18, the J call TRBJ1-1, with D possibly being TRBD1 (5 bases). Trimming took 4 bases from V and 1 from J, leaving 7 bases between them. The length of the CDR3 is 13 residues. Per germline, CDR1 KGHSH and CDR2 LQKENI. Here the CDR3 reads CASSLGRNTEAFF. The CDR3 coding sequence is TGTGCCAGCTCACTGGGACGGAACACTGAAGCTTTCTTT.

The chain joins TRBV4-3 to TRBJ1-1; no reliable D call. Germline CDR1 and CDR2: LGHNA and YSLEER. There are 15 residues in the CDR3. V lost 0 bases, J lost 0 bases, and 8 bases lay in between. The CDR3: CASSQDRIMNTEAFF. In nucleotides, the CDR3 is TGCGCCAGCAGCCAAGATCGAATCATGAACACTGAAGCTTTCTTT.

This clone occurred once. This chain links TRBV7-9 with TRBJ2-2; 13 nucleotides line up with TRBD2. J gave up 7 bases and V 5 bases, and 7 bases lay outside the gene matches. The CDR3 covers 16 residues. Germline V gives CDR1 SEHNR, CDR2 FQNEAQ (reference sequence). For the CDR3, the DNA is TGTGCCAGCAGCCCTACTAGCGGGGGGGCGAACGGGGAGCTGTTTTTT. As protein: CASSPTSGGANGELFF.

This sequence joins TRBV7-2 and TRBJ1-5; D not resolved. Germline lookup yields CDR1 SGHTA and CDR2 FQGNSA. The CDR3 is 13 residues long. Trimming pared 0 bases from V and 6 bases from J, leaving 6 bases between. This CDR3 is CASSLAAGQPQHF. DNA of the CDR3: TGTGCCAGCAGCTTAGCGGCGGGTCAGCCCCAGCATTTT.